The clone carrying this T cell receptor beta chain was recorded a few times. Its antigen is still unknown. A second about 7 to 11 cycle PCR used barcoded and J-beta primers. TCRdb reprocessed the 5' RACE reads with MiXCR, giving one entry per CDR3 protein. This table holds about 830,000 distinct CDR3 sequences, roughly 50% found once. The source of the sample is a study of blood T cells in healthy people across ages. Findings and limits, study-wide: CMV status of donors was not determined, possibly confounding expanded clonotype changes.

The J segment lost 2 bases and the V segment lost 7 bases, leaving 4 bases of the junction unmatched. The germline CDR1 and CDR2 sequences are LGHNT and FRNRAP. The CDR3 consists of 14 residues. The chain combines TRBV12-5 with TRBJ2-7; 11 bases are shared with TRBD1. The sample consisted of blood. This receptor was obtained from a man aged 25-45 years in good health. Here the CDR3 DNA reads TGTGCTAGTGCCACGGGACAGGGGGCCTACGAGCAGTACTTC. Encoded protein: CASATGQGAYEQYF.